This entry lists 16 T cell receptor beta chains sequenced from one sample in a study of vaccination effects on CD4 cells after COVID-19. ViraFEST assay sequencing came after antigen-specific CD4+ T cells were expanded with viral peptide pools. When less than 11 days of culture had elapsed, CD4+ T cells were isolated. Of the BNT162b2 and mRNA-1273 vaccines, participants received two doses of one or the other. Sequencing was performed with immunoSEQ multiplex PCR; in TCRdb, only in-frame clones are kept and a portion is missing. The repertoire holds roughly 25,000 clones, with about 73% as singletons. No cognate antigen is known for these TCRs. The sequenced sample was CD4+ T cells from PBMCs cultured with SARS-CoV-2 spike peptides, obtained after COVID-19 vaccination. These receptors were collected from a human donor who received a COVID-19 vaccine.

The rearrangement uses TRBV10-1 and TRBJ2-7; the match to TRBD1 covers 7 bases. The CDR3 totals 14 residues. J gave up 1 base and V 2 bases, and 2 bases lay outside the gene matches. The V gene's germline CDR1 is WNHNN and CDR2 SYGVQD (reference sequence). The CDR3, as DNA: TGCGCCAGCAGTGAGGGACAGGCTTCCTACGAGCAGTACTTC. This gives the protein CASSEGQASYEQYF.

CDR3 nucleotide sequence: TGTGCCACCAGTGACGGACAGGGGGCCGGCACAGATACGCAGTATTTT. Protein sequence: CATSDGQGAGTDTQYF. The chain couples TRBV24-1 to TRBJ2-3; 11 bases align to TRBD1. V shed 4 bases, J shed 1 base, and the junction held 3 bases outside the gene matches. Germline V gene sequence: CDR1 KGHDR, CDR2 SFDVKD. The CDR3 is 16 residues long.

The V and J genes are TRBV5-1 and TRBJ2-7, with TRBD2 matching over 10 bases. Per germline, CDR1 SGHRS and CDR2 YFSETQ. The CDR3 consists of 16 residues. V shed 2 bases and J 6 bases; nucleotides not matched to a gene: 11. The CDR3 loop reads CASSFGSGRPQAEQYF. The CDR3 nucleotides read TGCGCCAGCAGCTTTGGTAGCGGGAGGCCCCAGGCCGAGCAGTACTTC. The variable domain in full, completed from reference TRBV5-1 and TRBJ2-7, reads KAGVTQTPRYLIKTRGQQVTLSCSPISGHRSVSWYQQTPGQGLQFLFEYFSETQRNKGNFPGRFSGRQFSNSRSEMNVSTLELGDSALYLCASSFGSGRPQAEQYFGPGTRLTVT.

This rearrangement joins TRBV5-1 to TRBJ1-6; D not resolved. Trimming took 4 bases from V and 1 from J, leaving 21 bases between them. The germline V gene encodes CDR1 SGHRS and CDR2 YFSETQ. The CDR3 runs 19 residues. CDR3 DNA: TGCGCCAGCAGCCCCAGTGGCCCTGACCAAAGGTCCTATAATTCACCCCTCCACTTT. Translation gives CASSPSGPDQRSYNSPLHF.

Only a few counts were recorded for this clone. J is TRBJ1-2 and V is TRBV15; no clear D gene. Trimming left V 4 bases short and J 0 bases short, with 6 bases between. In germline, CDR1 is LNHNV, CDR2 YYDKDF (reference sequence). The CDR3 extends over 13 amino acids. The CDR3 sequence is CATSIGTNYGYTF. The CDR3 bases are TGTGCCACCAGCATTGGGACTAACTATGGCTACACCTTC.

The genes are TRBV25-1 and TRBJ1-2, with no clear D. The ends were cut back, 2 bases at V and 5 bases at J, with 15 bases in the middle. CDR1 and CDR2 (germline): MGHDK, SYGVNS. This CDR3 region has 15 residues. Here the CDR3 reads CASSEPGLQGYGYTF. DNA of the CDR3: TGTGCCAGCAGTGAACCCGGACTCCAAGGGTATGGCTACACCTTC.

The V call is TRBV5-4, the J call TRBJ2-5; weak D call: TRBD2 (6 bases). V lost 4 bases and J lost 5, with 24 bases in between. The CDR3 extends over 17 amino acids. Germline lookup yields CDR1 SGHNT and CDR2 YYREEE (reference sequence). The CDR3 loop is CASSPWGYGGPGETQYF. The CDR3 nucleotides read TGTGCCAGCAGCCCCTGGGGTTACGGGGGACCAGGCGAGACCCAGTACTTC.

The genes are TRBV6-5 and TRBJ2-5; 9 nucleotides align to TRBD2. CDR3 length equals 13 residues. The V gene end was trimmed by 10 bases and the J gene end by 4 bases; junction bases not matched to a gene: 7. Germline values: CDR1 MNHEY, CDR2 SVGAGI. The CDR3 bases are TGTGCCACCAGGGTTAGCGGGAGAGAGACCCAGTACTTC. Residues: CATRVSGRETQYF.

J is TRBJ2-2 and V is TRBV10-3, with unresolved D. The length of the CDR3 is 19 residues. Germline V lookup: CDR1 ENHRY, CDR2 SYGVKD. The V end was cut by 1 base, the J end by 5 bases, with 23 bases between. The CDR3 region has the DNA TGTGCCATCAGTGAGTGGGCAGGTTGGCTAGAATCAAGGACCGGGGAGCTGTTTTTT. Translating it yields CAISEWAGWLESRTGELFF.

The V call is TRBV13, the J call TRBJ1-6; maybe TRBD1 (6 bases). V dropped 4 bases and J dropped 13 bases, with 17 bases sitting between them. The CDR3 covers 14 residues. In germline, CDR1 is PRHDT, CDR2 FYEKMQ (reference sequence). The CDR3 loop reads CASSSEQDSEPLHF. The CDR3 DNA sequence: TGTGCCAGCAGCTCAGAACAGGACAGTGAGCCCCTCCACTTT. Together with reference TRBV13 and TRBJ1-6, the CDR3 gives the full variable domain: AAGVIQSPRHLIKEKRETATLKCYPIPRHDTVYWYQQGPGQDPQFLISFYEKMQSDKGSIPDRFSAQQFSDYHSELNMSSLELGDSALYFCASSSEQDSEPLHFGNGTRLTVT.

This rearrangement joins TRBV5-6 to TRBJ1-1; D is ambiguous. In germline, CDR1 is SGHDT, CDR2 YYEEEE. This CDR3 spans 13 amino acids. With 0 bases removed from V and 4 bases from J, the gap between germline ends came to 7 bases. The CDR3 spells CASSLAMSTEAFF. The CDR3 DNA sequence: TGTGCCAGCAGCTTGGCCATGAGCACTGAAGCTTTCTTT.

The chain links TRBV20-1 to TRBJ2-1, with D uncertain. Germline assignment: CDR1 DFQATT and CDR2 SNEGSKA (reference sequence). This CDR3 has 13 amino acids. V gave up 3 bases and J gave up 2 bases, with 8 bases separating them. DNA of the CDR3: TGCAGTGCTAGTATACCAGCCTACAATGAGCAGTTCTTC. Protein product: CSASIPAYNEQFF.

The rearrangement uses TRBV4-1 and TRBJ2-2; D call uncertain. The CDR3 is 16 residues long. Trimming left V 0 bases short and J 4 bases short, with 12 bases between. CDR1 MGHRA and CDR2 YSYEKL come from the germline V gene. The CDR3 nucleotides are TGCGCCAGCAGCCAAGAACTACAAATTCCCACCGGGGAGCTGTTTTTT. Residues: CASSQELQIPTGELFF.

This clone has a single count. The chain carries TRBV4-1 and TRBJ1-3, with 10 positions matching TRBD1. V lost 5 bases, J lost 1 base, and 17 bases stayed unmatched. This CDR3 is 20 amino acids long. Germline V gene lookup returns CDR1 MGHRA and CDR2 YSYEKL. CDR3 sequence reads: CASSARRLWDRGNSGNTIYF. The CDR3 DNA sequence: TGCGCCAGCAGCGCCCGTAGGTTGTGGGACAGGGGAAATTCTGGAAACACCATATATTTT.

The chain is built from TRBV3-1 (or the pseudogene TRBV3-2) and TRBJ2-5; unclear D gene. V was shortened by 3 bases and J by 3 bases, with 8 bases between the two germline ends. The length of the CDR3 is 13 residues. Germline CDR1 and CDR2: LGHDT and YNNKEL (reference sequence). The CDR3 region has the DNA TGTGCCAGCAGCCAGGGCTTAAAAGAGACCCAGTACTTC. It specifies CASSQGLKETQYF.

J is TRBJ1-1 and V is TRBV11-2; weak D call: TRBD1 (5 bases). V was trimmed by 0 bases and J by 3 bases, leaving 20 bases between them. The V gene's germline CDR1 is SGHAT and CDR2 FQNNGV. The CDR3 is made up of 18 amino acids. CDR3 bases: TGTGCCAGCAGCTTAGATATTGGGTGGGGGGGAACTGACACTGAAGCTTTCTTT. This codes for CASSLDIGWGGTDTEAFF.